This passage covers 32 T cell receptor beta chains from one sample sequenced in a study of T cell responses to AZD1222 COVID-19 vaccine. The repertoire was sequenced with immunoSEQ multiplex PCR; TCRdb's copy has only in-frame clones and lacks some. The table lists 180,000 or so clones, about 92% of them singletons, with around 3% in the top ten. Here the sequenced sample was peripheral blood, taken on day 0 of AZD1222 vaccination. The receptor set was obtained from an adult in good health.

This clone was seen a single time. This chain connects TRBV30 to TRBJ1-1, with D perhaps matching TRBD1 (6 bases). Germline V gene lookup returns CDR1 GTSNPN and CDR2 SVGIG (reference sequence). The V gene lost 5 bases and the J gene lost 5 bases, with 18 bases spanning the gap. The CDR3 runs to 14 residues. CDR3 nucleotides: TGTGCCTGGTCGTGGGGGGCGCAGGGTACTGAAGCTTTCTTT. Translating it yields CAWSWGAQGTEAFF.

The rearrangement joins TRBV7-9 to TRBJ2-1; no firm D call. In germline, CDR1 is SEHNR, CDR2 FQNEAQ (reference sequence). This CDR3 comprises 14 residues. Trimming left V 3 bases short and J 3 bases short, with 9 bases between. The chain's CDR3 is CASSFAERYNEQFF. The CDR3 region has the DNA TGTGCCAGCAGCTTCGCTGAGCGCTACAATGAGCAGTTCTTC.

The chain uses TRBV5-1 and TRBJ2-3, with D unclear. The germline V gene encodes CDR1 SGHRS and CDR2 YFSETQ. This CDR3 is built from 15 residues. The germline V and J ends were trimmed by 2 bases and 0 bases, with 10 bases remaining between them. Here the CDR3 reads CASSLGETSTDTQYF. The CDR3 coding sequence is TGCGCCAGCAGCTTAGGCGAAACCAGCACAGATACGCAGTATTTT. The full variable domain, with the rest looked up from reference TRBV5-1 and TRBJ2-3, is KAGVTQTPRYLIKTRGQQVTLSCSPISGHRSVSWYQQTPGQGLQFLFEYFSETQRNKGNFPGRFSGRQFSNSRSEMNVSTLELGDSALYLCASSLGETSTDTQYFGPGTRLTVL.

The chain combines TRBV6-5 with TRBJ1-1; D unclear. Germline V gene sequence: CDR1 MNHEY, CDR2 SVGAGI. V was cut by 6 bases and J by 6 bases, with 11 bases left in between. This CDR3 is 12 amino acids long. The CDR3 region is CASSPRLSEAFF. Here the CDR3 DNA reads TGTGCCAGCAGCCCCAGGTTATCTGAAGCTTTCTTT.

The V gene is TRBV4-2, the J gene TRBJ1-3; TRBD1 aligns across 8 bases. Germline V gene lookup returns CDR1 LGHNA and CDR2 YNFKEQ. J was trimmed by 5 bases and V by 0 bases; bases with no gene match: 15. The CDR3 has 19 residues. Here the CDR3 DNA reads TGTGCCAGCAGCCAAGATCTTTCAGGGGGCGTTGGGATTAGAAACACCATATATTTT. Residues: CASSQDLSGGVGIRNTIYF.

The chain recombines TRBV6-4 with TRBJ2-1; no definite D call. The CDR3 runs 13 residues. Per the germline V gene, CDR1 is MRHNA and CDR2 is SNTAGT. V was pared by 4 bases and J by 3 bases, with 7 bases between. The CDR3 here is CASSASDYNEQFF. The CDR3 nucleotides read TGTGCCAGCAGTGCGAGCGACTACAATGAGCAGTTCTTC.

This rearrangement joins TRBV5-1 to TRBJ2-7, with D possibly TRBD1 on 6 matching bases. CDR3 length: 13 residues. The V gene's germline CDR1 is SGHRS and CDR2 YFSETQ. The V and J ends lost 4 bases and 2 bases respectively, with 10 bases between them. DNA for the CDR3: TGCGCCAGCAGCCGGACAGAAACCTACGAGCAGTACTTC. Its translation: CASSRTETYEQYF. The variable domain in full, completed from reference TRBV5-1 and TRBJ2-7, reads KAGVTQTPRYLIKTRGQQVTLSCSPISGHRSVSWYQQTPGQGLQFLFEYFSETQRNKGNFPGRFSGRQFSNSRSEMNVSTLELGDSALYLCASSRTETYEQYFGPGTRLTVT.

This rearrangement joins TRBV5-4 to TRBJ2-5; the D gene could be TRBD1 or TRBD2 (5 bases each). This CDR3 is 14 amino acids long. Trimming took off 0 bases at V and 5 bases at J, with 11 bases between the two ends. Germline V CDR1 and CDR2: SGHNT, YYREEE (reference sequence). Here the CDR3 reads CASSLVLEGETQYF. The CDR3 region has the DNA TGTGCCAGCAGCTTGGTACTAGAGGGGGAGACCCAGTACTTC.

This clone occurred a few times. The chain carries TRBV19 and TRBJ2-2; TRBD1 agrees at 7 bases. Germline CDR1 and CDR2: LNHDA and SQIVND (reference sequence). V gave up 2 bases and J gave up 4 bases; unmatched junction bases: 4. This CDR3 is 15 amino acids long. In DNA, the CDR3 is TGTGCCAGTAGTATACTCCGGGACAGCACCGGGGAGCTGTTTTTT. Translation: CASSILRDSTGELFF.

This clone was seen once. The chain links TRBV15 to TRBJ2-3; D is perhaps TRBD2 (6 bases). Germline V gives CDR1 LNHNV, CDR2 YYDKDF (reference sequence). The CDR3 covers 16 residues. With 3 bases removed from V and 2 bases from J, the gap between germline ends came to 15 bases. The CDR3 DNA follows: TGTGCCACCAGCAGCCAGTGGGCGGGACCCACAGATACGCAGTATTTT. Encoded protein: CATSSQWAGPTDTQYF.

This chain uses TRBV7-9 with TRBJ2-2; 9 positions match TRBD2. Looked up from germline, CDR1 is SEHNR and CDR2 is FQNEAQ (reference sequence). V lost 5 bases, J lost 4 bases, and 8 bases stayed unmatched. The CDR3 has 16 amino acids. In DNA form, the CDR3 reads TGTGCCAGCAGCCCGATGTCAGCGGGAGGCACCGGGGAGCTGTTTTTT. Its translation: CASSPMSAGGTGELFF. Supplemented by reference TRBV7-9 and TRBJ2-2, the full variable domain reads DTGVSQNPRHKITKRGQNVTFRCDPISEHNRLYWYRQTLGQGPEFLTYFQNEAQLEKSRLLSDRFSAERPKGSFSTLEIQRTEQGDSAMYLCASSPMSAGGTGELFFGEGSRLTVL.

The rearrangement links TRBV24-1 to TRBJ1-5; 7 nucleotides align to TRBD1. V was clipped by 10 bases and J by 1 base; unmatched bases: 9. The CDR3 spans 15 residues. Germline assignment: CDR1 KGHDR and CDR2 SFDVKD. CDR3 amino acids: CATSAGQASNQPQHF. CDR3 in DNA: TGTGCCACTAGCGCAGGACAGGCAAGCAATCAGCCCCAGCATTTT.

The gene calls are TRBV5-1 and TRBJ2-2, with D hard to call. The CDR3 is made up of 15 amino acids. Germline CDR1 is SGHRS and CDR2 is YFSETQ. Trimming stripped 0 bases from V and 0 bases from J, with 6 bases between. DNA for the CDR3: TGCGCCAGCAGCTTGGGCGCCCCGAACACCGGGGAGCTGTTTTTT. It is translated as CASSLGAPNTGELFF.

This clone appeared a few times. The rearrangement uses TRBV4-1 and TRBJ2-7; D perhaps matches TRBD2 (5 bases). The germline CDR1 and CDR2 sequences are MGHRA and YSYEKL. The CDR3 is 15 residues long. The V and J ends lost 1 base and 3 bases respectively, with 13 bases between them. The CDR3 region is CASSQAGGLFYEQYF. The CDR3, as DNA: TGCGCCAGCAGCCAAGCCGGTGGACTTTTCTACGAGCAGTACTTC.

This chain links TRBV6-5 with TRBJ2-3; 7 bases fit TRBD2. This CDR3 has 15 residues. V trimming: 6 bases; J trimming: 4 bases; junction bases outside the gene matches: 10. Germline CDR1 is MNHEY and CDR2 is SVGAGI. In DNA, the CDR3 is TGTGCCAGCAGCGTGAGCGGGACTCAACCAGATACGCAGTATTTT. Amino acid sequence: CASSVSGTQPDTQYF.

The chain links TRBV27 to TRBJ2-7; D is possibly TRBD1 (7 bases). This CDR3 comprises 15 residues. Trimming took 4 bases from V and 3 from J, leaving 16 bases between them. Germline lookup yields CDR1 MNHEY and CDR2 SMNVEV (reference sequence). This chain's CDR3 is CASSYGGGTVYEQYF. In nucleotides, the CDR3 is TGTGCCAGCAGTTACGGCGGAGGGACAGTCTACGAGCAGTACTTC.

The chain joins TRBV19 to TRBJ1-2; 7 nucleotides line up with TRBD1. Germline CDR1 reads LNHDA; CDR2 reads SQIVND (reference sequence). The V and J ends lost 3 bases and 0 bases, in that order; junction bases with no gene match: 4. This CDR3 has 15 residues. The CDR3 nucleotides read TGTGCCAGTAGTATCTCCGGGACAGCTAACTATGGCTACACCTTC. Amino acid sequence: CASSISGTANYGYTF.

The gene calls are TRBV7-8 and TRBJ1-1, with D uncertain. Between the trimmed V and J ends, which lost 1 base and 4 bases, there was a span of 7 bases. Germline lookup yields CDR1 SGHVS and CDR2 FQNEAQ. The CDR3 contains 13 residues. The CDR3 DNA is TGTGCCAGCAGCTTAGGGGGTCCCACTGAAGCTTTCTTT. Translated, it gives CASSLGGPTEAFF.

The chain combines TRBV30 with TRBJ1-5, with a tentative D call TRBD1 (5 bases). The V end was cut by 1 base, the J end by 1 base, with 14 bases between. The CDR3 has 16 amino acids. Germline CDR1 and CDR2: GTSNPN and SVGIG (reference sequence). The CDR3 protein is CAWSGRTQKSNQPQHF. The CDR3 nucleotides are TGTGCCTGGAGTGGCCGGACACAGAAGAGCAATCAGCCCCAGCATTTT.

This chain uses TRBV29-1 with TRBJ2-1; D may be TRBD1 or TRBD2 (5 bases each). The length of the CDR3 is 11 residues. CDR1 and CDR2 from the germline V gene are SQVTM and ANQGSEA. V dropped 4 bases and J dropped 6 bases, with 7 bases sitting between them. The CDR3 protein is CSVGGFNEQFF. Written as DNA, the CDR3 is TGCAGCGTTGGGGGGTTCAATGAGCAGTTCTTC.

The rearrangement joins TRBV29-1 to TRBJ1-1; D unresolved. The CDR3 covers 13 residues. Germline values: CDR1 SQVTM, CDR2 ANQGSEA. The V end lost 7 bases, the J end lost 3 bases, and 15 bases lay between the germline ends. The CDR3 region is CSGDSGSYTEAFF. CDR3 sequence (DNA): TGCAGCGGAGATTCGGGCTCTTACACTGAAGCTTTCTTT.

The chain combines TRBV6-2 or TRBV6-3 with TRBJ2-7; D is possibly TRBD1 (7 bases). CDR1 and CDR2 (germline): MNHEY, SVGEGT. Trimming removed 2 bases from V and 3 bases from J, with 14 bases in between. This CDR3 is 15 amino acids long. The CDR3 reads CASSYQGGGGYEQYF. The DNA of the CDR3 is TGTGCCAGCAGTTACCAGGGGGGAGGTGGCTACGAGCAGTACTTC.

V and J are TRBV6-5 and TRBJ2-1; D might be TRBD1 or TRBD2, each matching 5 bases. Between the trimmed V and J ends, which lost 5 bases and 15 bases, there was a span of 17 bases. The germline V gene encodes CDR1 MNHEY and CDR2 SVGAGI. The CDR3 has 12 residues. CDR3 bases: TGTGCCAGCAGTCACGGTTTGGGGGAGTCGTTCTTC. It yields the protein CASSHGLGESFF.

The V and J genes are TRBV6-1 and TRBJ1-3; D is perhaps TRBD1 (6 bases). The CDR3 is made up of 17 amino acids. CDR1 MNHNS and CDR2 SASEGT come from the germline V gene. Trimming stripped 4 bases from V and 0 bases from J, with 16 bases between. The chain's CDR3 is CASSVSGTTFSGNTIYF. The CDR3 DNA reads TGTGCCAGCAGTGTCTCCGGGACAACTTTCTCTGGAAACACCATATATTTT.

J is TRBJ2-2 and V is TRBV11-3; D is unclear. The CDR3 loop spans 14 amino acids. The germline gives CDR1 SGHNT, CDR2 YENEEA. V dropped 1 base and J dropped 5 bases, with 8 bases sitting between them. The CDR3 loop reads CASSLGARTGELFF. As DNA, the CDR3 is TGTGCCAGCAGCTTAGGGGCCCGAACCGGGGAGCTGTTTTTT.

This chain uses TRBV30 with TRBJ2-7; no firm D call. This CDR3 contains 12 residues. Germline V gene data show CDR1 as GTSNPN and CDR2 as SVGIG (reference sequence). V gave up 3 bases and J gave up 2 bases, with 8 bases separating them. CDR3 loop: CAWSDSAYEQYF. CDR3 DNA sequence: TGTGCCTGGAGCGACTCGGCCTACGAGCAGTACTTC.

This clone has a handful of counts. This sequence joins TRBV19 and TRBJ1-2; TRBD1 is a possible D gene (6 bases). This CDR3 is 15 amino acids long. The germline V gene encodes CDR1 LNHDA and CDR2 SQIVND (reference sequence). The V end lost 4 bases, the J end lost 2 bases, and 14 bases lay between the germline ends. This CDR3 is CASSTVGGLNYGYTF. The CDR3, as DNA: TGTGCCAGTAGTACAGTGGGGGGGCTGAACTATGGCTACACCTTC.

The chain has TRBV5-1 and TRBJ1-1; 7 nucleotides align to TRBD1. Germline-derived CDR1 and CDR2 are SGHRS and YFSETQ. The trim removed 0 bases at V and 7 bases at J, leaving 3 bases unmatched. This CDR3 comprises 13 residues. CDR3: CASSLAGGIEAFF. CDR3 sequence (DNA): TGCGCCAGCAGCTTGGCAGGGGGGATTGAAGCTTTCTTT.

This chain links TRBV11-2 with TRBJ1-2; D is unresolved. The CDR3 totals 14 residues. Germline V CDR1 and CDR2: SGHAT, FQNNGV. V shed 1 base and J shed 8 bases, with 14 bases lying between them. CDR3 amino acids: CASSLGRAGGGYTF. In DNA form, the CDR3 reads TGTGCCAGCAGCTTAGGTAGGGCGGGAGGAGGCTACACCTTC.

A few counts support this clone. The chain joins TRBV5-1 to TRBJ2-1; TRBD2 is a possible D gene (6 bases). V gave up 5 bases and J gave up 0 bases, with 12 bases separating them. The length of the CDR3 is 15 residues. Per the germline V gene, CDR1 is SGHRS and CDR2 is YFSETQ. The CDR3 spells CASREAGSSYNEQFF. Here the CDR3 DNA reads TGCGCCAGCAGAGAGGCGGGGAGCTCCTACAATGAGCAGTTCTTC.

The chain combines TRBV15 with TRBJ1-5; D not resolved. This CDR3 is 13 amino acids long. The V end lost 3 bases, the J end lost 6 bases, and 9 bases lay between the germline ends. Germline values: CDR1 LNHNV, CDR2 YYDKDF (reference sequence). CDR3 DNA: TGTGCCACCAGCAGGACCCGGGGTCAGCCCCAGCATTTT. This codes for CATSRTRGQPQHF.

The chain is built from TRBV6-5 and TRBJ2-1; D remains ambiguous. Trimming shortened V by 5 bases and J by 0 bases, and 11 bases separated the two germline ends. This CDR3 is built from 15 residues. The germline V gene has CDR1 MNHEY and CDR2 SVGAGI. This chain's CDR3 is CASSRDRSSYNEQFF. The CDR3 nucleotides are TGTGCCAGCAGTCGCGATCGAAGCTCCTACAATGAGCAGTTCTTC.